These 6 T cell receptor beta chains originate from one sample sequenced in a study of blood T cell repertoires in COVID-19. Assay: immunoSEQ multiplex PCR; the TCRdb copy retains only in-frame clones and omits some. Found here are a few hundred thousand clones, about 91% of them singletons; the top ten hold 4% to 5%. Source material: peripheral blood. The receptors stem from a woman in her thirties or forties who had recovered from COVID-19.

The genes are TRBV5-4 and TRBJ1-1; TRBD1 aligns across 8 bases. This CDR3 has 13 residues. The V gene's germline CDR1 is SGHNT and CDR2 YYREEE (reference sequence). The trim removed 5 bases at V and 4 bases at J, leaving 4 bases unmatched. The CDR3 sequence is CASRLQGATEAFF. The CDR3 nucleotides are TGTGCCAGCAGACTCCAGGGGGCCACTGAAGCTTTCTTT.

A single count supports this clone. The CDR3 nucleotides are TGTGCCATCAGTGAATCTGGGGGGGAGGCTACGCAGTATTTT. It translates to CAISESGGEATQYF. This sequence joins TRBV10-3 and TRBJ2-3; the match to TRBD2 covers 7 bases. The V segment lost 3 bases and the J segment 8 bases; nucleotides outside the gene matches: 8. CDR3 size: 14 residues. Per germline, CDR1 ENHRY and CDR2 SYGVKD.

The V and J genes are TRBV6-5 and TRBJ2-7, with a tentative D call TRBD2 (6 bases). The V gene lost 8 bases and the J gene lost 3 bases, with 17 bases spanning the gap. This CDR3 is 14 amino acids long. The V gene's germline CDR1 is MNHEY and CDR2 SVGAGI. CDR3 residues: CASGTWDRGYEQYF. CDR3 in DNA: TGTGCCAGCGGGACTTGGGACCGAGGCTACGAGCAGTACTTC.

The chain couples TRBV5-6 to TRBJ2-5; D may be TRBD1 (5 bases). Germline V gene data show CDR1 as SGHDT and CDR2 as YYEEEE. CDR3 size: 15 residues. V was shortened by 0 bases and J by 5 bases, with 14 bases between the two germline ends. The CDR3 loop reads CASSLVDSPWETQYF. The CDR3 coding sequence is TGTGCCAGCAGCTTGGTTGACAGCCCCTGGGAGACCCAGTACTTC.

There are a few counts of this clone. The chain links TRBV4-3 to TRBJ1-4; 7 nucleotides match TRBD1. Per germline, CDR1 LGHNA and CDR2 YSLEER. Trimming at V came to 4 bases and at J to 2 bases, leaving 4 bases not matched to a gene. The CDR3 loop spans 15 amino acids. CDR3: CASSLTGVTNEKLFF. CDR3 nucleotides: TGCGCCAGCAGCCTTACAGGGGTCACTAATGAAAAACTGTTTTTT.

The genes are TRBV3-1 (or the pseudogene TRBV3-2) and TRBJ2-5, with unresolved D. CDR1 and CDR2 from the germline V gene are LGHDT and YNNKEL (reference sequence). The CDR3 has 15 residues. Trimming stripped 0 bases from V and 7 bases from J, with 15 bases between. CDR3 bases: TGTGCCAGCAGCCAAGATCCGCAGCGAGAAGCGACCCAGTACTTC. Translating gives CASSQDPQREATQYF.